Below, 10 T cell receptor beta chains from the same sample are listed, as sequenced in a study of breast tumors, draining lymph nodes, adjacent tissues. Axillary draining lymph nodes of breast cancer patients supplied the node samples. TCRdb processed the multiplex PCR reads anew with MiXCR; each CDR3 protein has one entry. The table has approximately 190,000 distinct CDR3 sequences, 31% seen once; the top ten hold about 4.3%. The sequenced sample consisted of axillary lymph node tissue. These receptors were taken from a female donor with breast cancer. Some clones in this sample may be carry-over from other donors' samples.

Of note for this clonotype: Germline and junction disagree at one end, which may indicate a read error. The chain carries TRBV7-2 and TRBJ1-6; D is perhaps TRBD1 (5 bases). This CDR3 has 15 amino acids. CDR1 and CDR2 from the germline V gene are SGHTA and FQGNSA. CDR3 region: CASSERGATSSPHHF. The CDR3, as DNA: TGTGCCAGCAGCGAAAGAGGGGCTACGAGTTCTCCCCACCACTTT.

This clonotype appeared a single time. Given a much more abundant clone one base away, this may be a read error. This sequence joins TRBV6-2 or TRBV6-3 and TRBJ2-3, with 7 bases aligning to TRBD2. In germline, CDR1 is MNHEY, CDR2 SVGEGT. The length of the CDR3 is 15 residues. In DNA form, the CDR3 reads TGTGCCAGCAGTCACTCGACTAGCAATTTAGATACGCAGTATTTT. Amino acid sequence: CASSHSTSNLDTQYF.

This clonotype was seen a few times. The chain joins TRBV10-1 to TRBJ2-2; 9 bases align to TRBD1. The CDR3 consists of 17 residues. Germline V gene lookup returns CDR1 WNHNN and CDR2 SYGVQD (reference sequence). V shed 9 bases and J 2 bases; nucleotides not matched to a gene: 13. The CDR3 spells CARSTRTGVPNTGELFF. In DNA, the CDR3 is TGCGCCAGGAGCACGAGGACAGGGGTTCCCAACACCGGGGAGCTGTTTTTT.

This clonotype came up many times. V and J are TRBV5-1 and TRBJ2-6, with 8 bases that match TRBD2. Unmatched junction bases numbered 13, after V lost 4 bases and J lost 4 bases. The V gene's germline CDR1 is SGHRS and CDR2 YFSETQ. CDR3 length: 18 residues. CDR3 amino acids: CASSLGAGGSRGANVLTF. The CDR3 DNA is TGCGCCAGCAGCCTGGGCGCGGGAGGCTCCAGGGGGGCCAACGTCCTGACTTTC.

In the case of this clonotype: This sequence may be a read error, since a much larger clone differs from it by one base. The CDR3 sequence: CASSLTSGTQYF. DNA for the CDR3: TGTGCCAGCAGCTTGACTTCCGGGACGCAGTATTTT. V is TRBV3-1 and J is TRBJ2-3; no firm D call. V shed 5 bases and J shed 9 bases, with 12 bases lying between them. Germline lookup yields CDR1 LGHDT and CDR2 YNNKEL (reference sequence). The CDR3 sequence is 12 residues long.

On this clonotype itself: This clone may be a read error of a much larger clone one base away. The chain is built from TRBV20-1 and TRBJ2-7; 8 positions match TRBD1. Germline V lookup: CDR1 DFQATT, CDR2 SNEGSKA (reference sequence). This CDR3 region has 15 residues. The V segment lost 2 bases and the J segment 4 bases; nucleotides outside the gene matches: 10. The CDR3 protein is CSARQGAGLAYEQYF. The CDR3 bases are TGCAGTGCTAGACAGGGGGCCGGTTTGGCGTACGAGCAGTACTTC.

This clonotype was detected ten times or more. The rearrangement uses TRBV7-2 and TRBJ1-2; 11 nucleotides match TRBD1. The ends lost 4 bases at V and 8 bases at J; junction bases unmatched: 9. Per germline, CDR1 SGHTA and CDR2 FQGNSA. CDR3 size: 15 residues. The CDR3 sequence: CASSSPDRGLQGYTF. The DNA for the CDR3 is TGTGCCAGCAGCTCCCCGGACAGGGGGCTTCAGGGCTACACCTTC. Combining the CDR3 with reference TRBV7-2 and TRBJ1-2 gives the whole variable domain GAGVSQSPSNKVTEKGKDVELRCDPISGHTALYWYRQSLGQGLEFLIYFQGNSAPDKSGLPSDRFSAERTGGSVSTLTIQRTQQEDSAVYLCASSSPDRGLQGYTFGSGTRLTVV.

CDR3 in DNA: TGTGCCAGCAGTTTATCCGGGAGACAGCCCCAGCATTTT. The encoded protein is CASSLSGRQPQHF. The chain carries TRBV12-3 or TRBV12-4 and TRBJ1-5; D uncertain. The length of the CDR3 is 13 residues. V was shortened by 2 bases and J by 7 bases, with 9 bases between the two germline ends.

This clonotype was seen at least ten times. This chain links TRBV5-1 with TRBJ1-2, with D possibly being TRBD1 (6 bases). CDR3 length equals 15 residues. V lost 2 bases and J 6 bases, leaving 17 bases between the germline ends. The germline gives CDR1 SGHRS, CDR2 YFSETQ. CDR3 protein: CASSLQGIPEDGYTF. The CDR3 DNA reads as TGCGCCAGCAGCTTACAGGGAATTCCTGAGGATGGCTACACCTTC.

The V gene is TRBV2, the J gene TRBJ1-4, with a tentative D call TRBD1 (5 bases). V was clipped by 5 bases and J by 8 bases, with 15 bases between them. The CDR3 is 14 amino acids. Germline assignment: CDR1 SNHLY and CDR2 FYNNEI. The CDR3 nucleotides read TGTGCCAGCAGTACAGCGGGGCAGGGAGAAAAACTGTTTTTT. Translating it yields CASSTAGQGEKLFF.